This note documents a single T cell receptor (beta chain) sequence. Germline CDR1 is SNHLY and CDR2 is FYNNEI. V shed 6 bases, J shed 7 bases, and the junction held 5 bases outside the gene matches. The CDR3 loop spans 12 amino acids. In the PCR, 60 Vbeta and 13 Jbeta primers were used. Only in-frame clones appear in the TCRdb table, and some are missing; sequencing was by immunoSEQ multiplex PCR. The data show 97,000 or so clones, over 65% seen once. These data are taken from a study of cytomegalovirus exposure and HLA in healthy donors. The chain has TRBV2 and TRBJ1-1, with 7 bases that match TRBD1. Material: PBMCs. This TCR was sampled from a man aged 40-49 years in good health and CMV-seronegative. CDR3 in amino acids: CASRGDSFEAFF. CDR3 bases: TGTGCCAGCAGGGGGGACAGTTTTGAAGCTTTCTTT. Full variable domain (remainder filled in from reference TRBV2 and TRBJ1-1): EPEVTQTPSHQVTQMGQEVILRCVPISNHLYFYWYRQILGQKVEFLVSFYNNEISEKSEIFDDQFSVERPDGSNFTLKIRSTKLEDSAMYFCASRGDSFEAFFGQGTRLTVV.